Here is one T cell receptor beta chain with its context. The antigen remains unidentified. This sample is part of a study of graft-versus-host responses after intestinal transplantation. Findings of the study overall: Those patients showing graft-donor T cell macrochimerism displayed high graft-versus-host to host-versus-graft clonal ratios in allografts.

Trimming at V came to 5 bases and at J to 8 bases, leaving 7 bases not matched to a gene. Per germline, CDR1 MNHEY and CDR2 SVGAGI. This CDR3 contains 15 residues. Lamina propria and intraepithelial lymphocytes were released by processing graft tissue. Clones were read by immunoSEQ multiplex PCR, and TCRdb kept only the in-frame ones, dropping some. The sample lists approximately 5,700 clones, around 74% occurring once. The sequence came from a human patient who received an intestinal transplant, so some T cells may come from the graft donor. The J gene is TRBJ2-3, the V gene TRBV6-5; 13 nucleotides line up with TRBD2. This specimen consisted of ileum tissue, obtained around 230 days after intestinal transplant. The CDR3: CASSSGTSGAGTQYF. CDR3 nucleotides: TGTGCCAGCAGTAGCGGGACTAGCGGGGCGGGTACGCAGTATTTT.